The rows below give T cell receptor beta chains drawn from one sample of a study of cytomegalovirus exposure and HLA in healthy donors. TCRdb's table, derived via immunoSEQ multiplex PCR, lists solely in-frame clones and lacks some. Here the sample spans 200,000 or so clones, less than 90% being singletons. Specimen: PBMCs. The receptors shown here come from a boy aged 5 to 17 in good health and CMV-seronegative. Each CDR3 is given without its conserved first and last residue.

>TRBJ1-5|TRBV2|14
ASRRTDIQSNQPQH
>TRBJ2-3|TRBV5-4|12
ASSLAKLTDTQY
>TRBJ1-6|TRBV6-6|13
ASSELPGVNSPLH
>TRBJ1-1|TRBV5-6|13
ASSTPTGTVTEAF
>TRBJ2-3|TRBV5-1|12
ASSFLYSTDTQY
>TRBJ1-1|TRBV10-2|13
ASSGSPGVNTEAF
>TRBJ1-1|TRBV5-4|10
ASSRTGCVAF
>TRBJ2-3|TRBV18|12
ASSPFSVGDTQY
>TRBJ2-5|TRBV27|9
AASRGETQY
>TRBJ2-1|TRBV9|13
ASSPLGRGSNEQF
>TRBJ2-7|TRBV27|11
ASSLGRAYEQY
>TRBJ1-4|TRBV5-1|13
ASSLGIGEMGKLF
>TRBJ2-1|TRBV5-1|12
ASSLKGANNEQF
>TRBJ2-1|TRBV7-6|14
ASSLLAGGPHNEQF
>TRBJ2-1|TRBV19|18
ASSIKRARGLAGGRGEQF
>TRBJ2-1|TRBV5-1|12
ASSEVSSYNEQF
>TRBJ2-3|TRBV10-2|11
ASSELSTDTQY
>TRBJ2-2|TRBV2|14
ASSESSGDGTGELF
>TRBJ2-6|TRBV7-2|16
ASSARDRAGSGANVLT
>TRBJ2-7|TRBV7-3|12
ASSPSGTSSEQY
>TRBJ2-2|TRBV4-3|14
ASSQNMETSSGELF
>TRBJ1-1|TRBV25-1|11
ASSGTKWTEAF
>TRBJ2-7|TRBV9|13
ASSVGGLDVYEQY
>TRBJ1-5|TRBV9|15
ASSKGGGQGSNQPQH
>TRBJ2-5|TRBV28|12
ASSSGQGRETQY
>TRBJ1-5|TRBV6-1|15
ASSEPQGVGGNQPQH
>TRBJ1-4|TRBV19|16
ASISSTGAPVANEKLF
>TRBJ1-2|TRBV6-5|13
ASSRRQGSNYGYT
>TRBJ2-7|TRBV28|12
ASSLSPGVYEQY
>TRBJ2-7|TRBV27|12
ASWPGGGTYEQY
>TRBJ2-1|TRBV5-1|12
ASSLDRSYNEQF
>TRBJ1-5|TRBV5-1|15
ANTRQGQGERRQPQH
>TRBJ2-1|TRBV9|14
ASSAVGTGGGNEQF
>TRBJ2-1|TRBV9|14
ASSVGVGGTHNEQF
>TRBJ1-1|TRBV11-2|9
ASSLAGEAF
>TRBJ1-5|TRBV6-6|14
ASKTDRRGHDQPQH
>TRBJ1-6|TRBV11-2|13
ASSHYRGLESPLH
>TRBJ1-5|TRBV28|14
ASSLFGRVGNQPQH
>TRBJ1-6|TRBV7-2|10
ASSFTGSPLH
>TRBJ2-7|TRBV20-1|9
SASGGLEQY
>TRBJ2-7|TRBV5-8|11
ASREGQPYEQY
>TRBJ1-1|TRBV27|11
ASSFGVGMVAF
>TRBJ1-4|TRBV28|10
ASSLGSQARI
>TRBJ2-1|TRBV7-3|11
ASSGGESVEQF
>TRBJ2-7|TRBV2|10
ASSYRAYEQY
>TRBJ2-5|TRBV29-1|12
SVEEGPGVETQY
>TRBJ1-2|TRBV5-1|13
ASSQTDEGEDGYT
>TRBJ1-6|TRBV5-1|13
ASSLDRGKNLPLH
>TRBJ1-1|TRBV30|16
AWSGRPLRQGWDTEAF
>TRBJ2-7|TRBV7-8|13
ASSLAWDRAYEQY
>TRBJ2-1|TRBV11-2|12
ASSALSRGREQF